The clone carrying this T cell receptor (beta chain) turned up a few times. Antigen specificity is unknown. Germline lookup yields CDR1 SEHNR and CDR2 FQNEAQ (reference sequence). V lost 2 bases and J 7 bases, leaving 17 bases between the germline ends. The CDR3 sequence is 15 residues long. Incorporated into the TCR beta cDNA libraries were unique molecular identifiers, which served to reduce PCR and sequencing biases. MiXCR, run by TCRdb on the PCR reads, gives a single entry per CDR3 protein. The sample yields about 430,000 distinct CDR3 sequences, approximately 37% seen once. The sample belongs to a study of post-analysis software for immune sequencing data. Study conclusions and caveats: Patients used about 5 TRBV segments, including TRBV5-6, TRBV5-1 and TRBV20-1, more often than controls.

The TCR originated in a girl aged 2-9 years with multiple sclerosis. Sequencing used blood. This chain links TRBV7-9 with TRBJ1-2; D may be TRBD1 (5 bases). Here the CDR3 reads CASSLSASGQSGYTF. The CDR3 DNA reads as TGTGCCAGCAGCTTAAGTGCGTCAGGGCAATCTGGCTACACCTTC.